The 21 T cell receptor beta chains below all came from one sample that was sequenced in a study of T cells after yellow fever vaccination. Using its own MiXCR run on the 5' RACE reads, TCRdb lists one record per CDR3 protein. This sample has hundreds of thousands of distinct CDR3 sequences, with around a fifth found just once. The sample in question was PBMCs, obtained roughly 23 days after the first yellow fever vaccination. The receptors here all came from a man between 18 and 35 years old who received the YFV17D yellow fever vaccine.

The chain employs TRBV5-1 and TRBJ2-3; 8 bases map to TRBD2. Trimming at V came to 7 bases and at J to 2 bases, leaving 9 bases not matched to a gene. From germline, CDR1 is SGHRS and CDR2 YFSETQ. The CDR3 is made up of 15 amino acids. This chain's CDR3 is CASATSGDFTDTQYF. The CDR3 region has the DNA TGCGCCAGCGCTACTAGCGGTGATTTCACAGATACGCAGTATTTT.

This clonotype showed up many times. The V call is TRBV30, the J call TRBJ2-5, with D possibly being TRBD2 (6 bases). Germline V lookup: CDR1 GTSNPN, CDR2 SVGIG (reference sequence). CDR3 length: 13 amino acids. V lost 5 bases, J lost 7 bases, and 17 bases lay in between. In DNA form, the CDR3 reads TGTGCCTGGGGGGACTCCCACCCGGGGACCCAGTACTTC. It yields the protein CAWGDSHPGTQYF.

This clonotype was observed a handful of times. In nucleotides, the CDR3 is TGCAGCGTTGTGGGGTACAATGAAAAACTGTTTTTT. Residues: CSVVGYNEKLFF. This chain joins TRBV29-1 and TRBJ1-4; D gene uncertain. V was cut by 4 bases and J by 5 bases, with 8 bases left in between. Germline-derived CDR1 and CDR2 are SQVTM and ANQGSEA. The CDR3 spans 12 residues. The whole variable domain, remainder taken from reference TRBV29-1 and TRBJ1-4, is SAVISQKPSRDICQRGTSLTIQCQVDSQVTMMFWYRQQPGQSLTLIATANQGSEATYESGFVIDKFPISRPNLTFSTLTVSNMSPEDSSIYLCSVVGYNEKLFFGSGTQLSVL.

Written as DNA, the CDR3 is TGTGCCAGCAGCCAACCCCTGGCTGATGAGAGGGGCTACACCTTC. Protein: CASSQPLADERGYTF. This chain connects TRBV4-2 to TRBJ1-2; no clear D. The CDR3 consists of 15 residues. Trimming stripped 2 bases from V and 8 bases from J, with 18 bases between. The germline V gene has CDR1 LGHNA and CDR2 YNFKEQ.

The chain uses TRBV15 and TRBJ1-5; 8 nucleotides line up with TRBD1. The J segment lost 6 bases and the V segment lost 0 bases, leaving 7 bases of the junction unmatched. CDR3 length equals 16 residues. The germline CDR1 and CDR2 sequences are LNHNV and YYDKDF (reference sequence). The CDR3 DNA reads as TGTGCCACCAGCAGAGATTTGGCAGGGGGCTTTCAGCCCCAGCATTTT. Its protein product is CATSRDLAGGFQPQHF.

The rearrangement links TRBV24-1 to TRBJ1-1; D gene unclear. CDR3 length: 17 residues. CDR1 KGHDR and CDR2 SFDVKD come from the germline V gene. V was trimmed by 4 bases and J by 1 base, leaving 18 bases between them. CDR3 bases: TGTGCCACCAGTGAGACGGACGGAATTGTAACGAACACTGAAGCTTTCTTT. Its translation is CATSETDGIVTNTEAFF.

This clonotype has more than one count but fewer than ten. The rearrangement joins TRBV27 to TRBJ1-6, with D maybe TRBD1 (6 bases). The CDR3 runs 14 residues. The germline gives CDR1 MNHEY, CDR2 SMNVEV (reference sequence). V lost 3 bases and J 7 bases, leaving 10 bases between the germline ends. The CDR3 DNA is TGTGCCAGCAGTTTCAGGGGTCTGAATTCACCCCTCCACTTT. Translation gives CASSFRGLNSPLHF.

V usage is TRBV20-1 and J usage is TRBJ2-3; D is unclear. Per the germline V gene, CDR1 is DFQATT and CDR2 is SNEGSKA (reference sequence). The CDR3 runs to 13 residues. Trimming stripped 6 bases from V and 5 bases from J, with 15 bases between. The CDR3, as DNA: TGCAGTGCCGAGTCCCCGTCAAGAGATACGCAGTATTTT. It encodes CSAESPSRDTQYF.

V usage is TRBV5-6 and J usage is TRBJ2-1, with D maybe TRBD1 (5 bases). CDR1 SGHDT and CDR2 YYEEEE come from the germline V gene. The length of the CDR3 is 15 residues. The V and J ends lost 4 bases and 7 bases respectively, with 18 bases between them. DNA of the CDR3: TGTGCCAGCAGCCCCACCGGAGCAGGGCGGAATGAGCAGTTCTTC. It codes for CASSPTGAGRNEQFF.

In its sample, this clonotype was seen a few times. The CDR3 coding sequence is TGTGCCAGCAGCCAATGGGGGGGGGGCTACGAGCAGTACGTC. Protein: CASSQWGGGYEQYV. The chain uses TRBV7-2 and TRBJ2-7, with 7 bases identical to TRBD2. Unmatched junction bases numbered 7, after V lost 5 bases and J lost 3 bases. Germline V gene data show CDR1 as SGHTA and CDR2 as FQGNSA. The CDR3 length is 14 residues.

This clonotype appeared a few times. V gene TRBV7-9 combines with J gene TRBJ2-3; the D gene is possibly TRBD2 (5 bases). Per germline, CDR1 SEHNR and CDR2 FQNEAQ (reference sequence). This CDR3 contains 12 residues. V shed 5 bases and J shed 5 bases, with 8 bases lying between them. The CDR3 sequence is CASSPEVDTQYF. The CDR3 DNA sequence: TGTGCCAGCAGCCCGGAGGTAGATACGCAGTATTTT.

This clonotype was seen a handful of times. J is TRBJ2-3 and V is TRBV7-2; TRBD1 or TRBD2 may be the D gene (5 bases each). The CDR3 covers 15 residues. V lost 6 bases and J 5 bases, leaving 18 bases between the germline ends. The germline CDR1 and CDR2 sequences are SGHTA and FQGNSA. The CDR3 is CASSRGYPSQDTQYF. As DNA, the CDR3 is TGTGCCAGCAGTCGGGGCTACCCCTCTCAAGATACGCAGTATTTT.

The table lists this clonotype with a few counts. The chain is built from TRBV12-3 or TRBV12-4 and TRBJ2-1; no definite D call. The ends were cut back, 4 bases at V and 7 bases at J, with 5 bases in the middle. The CDR3 totals 11 residues. CDR3 region: CASSWRNEQFF. The DNA for the CDR3 is TGTGCCAGCAGTTGGCGTAATGAGCAGTTCTTC.

At least ten counts were recorded for this clonotype. The chain combines TRBV9 with TRBJ1-2; 7 bases match TRBD1. Germline CDR1 and CDR2: SGDLS and YYNGEE. After removal of 3 bases from V and 7 bases from J, the junction contained 6 bases not matched to a gene. The CDR3 consists of 13 residues. The DNA of the CDR3 is TGTGCCAGCAGCGCTACAGGGGAGGTTGGCTACACCTTC. This translates into CASSATGEVGYTF.

This clonotype has ten or more counts. The V call is TRBV12-3 or TRBV12-4, the J call TRBJ1-5; D unclear. With 5 bases removed from V and 6 bases from J, the gap between germline ends came to 14 bases. The CDR3 length is 14 residues. The CDR3 DNA is TGTGCCAGCAGTCCCCGGCGTCTCGGTCAGCCCCAGCATTTT. Translation gives CASSPRRLGQPQHF.

This clonotype was observed a few times. The V gene is TRBV5-4, the J gene TRBJ2-1, with 9 bases aligning to TRBD2. After removal of 5 bases from V and 6 bases from J, the junction contained 15 bases not matched to a gene. The CDR3 consists of 17 residues. Looked up from germline, CDR1 is SGHNT and CDR2 is YYREEE (reference sequence). Written as DNA, the CDR3 is TGTGCCAGCAGTCATATCGGGATTAGCGGGGGCTCCAATGAGCAGTTCTTC. This translates into CASSHIGISGGSNEQFF.

V is TRBV5-4 and J is TRBJ2-1; D is perhaps TRBD1 or TRBD2 (5 bases each). Germline assignment: CDR1 SGHNT and CDR2 YYREEE (reference sequence). The V end lost 4 bases, the J end lost 8 bases, and 19 bases lay between the germline ends. This CDR3 has 15 amino acids. The CDR3 is CASSPTGSVGDEQFF. DNA for the CDR3: TGTGCCAGCAGCCCCACGGGATCGGTGGGGGATGAGCAGTTCTTC.

The rearrangement joins TRBV10-3 to TRBJ2-2, with D perhaps matching TRBD1 (6 bases). Looked up from germline, CDR1 is ENHRY and CDR2 is SYGVKD. V lost 1 base to trimming and J lost 1 base, with 7 bases between them. CDR3 size: 15 residues. The CDR3 region is CAISELQGNTGELFF. CDR3 DNA: TGTGCCATCAGTGAGTTACAGGGGAACACCGGGGAGCTGTTTTTT.

This clonotype occurred a few times. The V gene is TRBV5-1, the J gene TRBJ2-3; D ambiguous. There are 14 residues in the CDR3. The germline CDR1 and CDR2 sequences are SGHRS and YFSETQ. Trimming removed 0 bases at V and 2 bases at J, with 7 bases between. CDR3: CASSLEAITDTQYF. The CDR3 region has the DNA TGCGCCAGCAGCTTGGAGGCAATCACAGATACGCAGTATTTT.

V gene TRBV27 combines with J gene TRBJ2-3; 8 bases agree with TRBD2. This CDR3 is 15 amino acids long. With 5 bases clipped from V and 4 bases from J, the junction kept 8 bases outside the gene matches. The germline gives CDR1 MNHEY, CDR2 SMNVEV (reference sequence). The CDR3 is CASSQPAGGADTQYF. DNA of the CDR3: TGTGCCAGCAGTCAGCCTGCGGGGGGCGCAGATACGCAGTATTTT.

This chain connects TRBV7-9 to TRBJ2-7; TRBD1 matches at 10 bases. The CDR3 loop spans 14 amino acids. The trim removed 5 bases at V and 5 bases at J, leaving 6 bases unmatched. Germline values: CDR1 SEHNR, CDR2 FQNEAQ (reference sequence). The CDR3 bases are TGTGCCAGCAGCCAGACAGGGGGCCTTAACGAGCAGTACTTC. Translation gives CASSQTGGLNEQYF. Supplemented by reference TRBV7-9 and TRBJ2-7, the full variable domain reads DTGVSQNPRHKITKRGQNVTFRCDPISEHNRLYWYRQTLGQGPEFLTYFQNEAQLEKSRLLSDRFSAERPKGSFSTLEIQRTEQGDSAMYLCASSQTGGLNEQYFGPGTRLTVT.